This T cell receptor (beta chain) was sequenced during a study of blood T cell repertoires in COVID-19. TCRdb keeps only in-frame clones here, not all; method: immunoSEQ multiplex PCR. The sample has about 88,000 clones, roughly 90% seen once; the top ten hold more than 14%. CDR1 and CDR2 from the germline V gene are SGHRS and YFSETQ. The CDR3 spans 15 residues. With V trimmed by 3 bases and J by 1 base, 1 base remained unmatched. This clonotype originated in a male donor with acute or convalescent COVID-19. V usage is TRBV5-1 and J usage is TRBJ2-3, with 11 bases aligning to TRBD2. Sequenced: peripheral blood. CDR3 bases: TGCGCCAGCAGCTCGACTAGCGGGGGCACAGATACGCAGTATTTT. It codes for CASSSTSGGTDTQYF.